This TCR beta chain comes out of a study of T cell repertoires and HLA-DP antigens. After more than 13 days' expansion, CD4+ cells were restimulated 20 to 25 h with HeLa expressing allogeneic DPB1. Cells were stimulated with HeLa cells transduced with HLA-DPA1/DPB1, HLA-DM, invariant chain and CD80. The V and J ends lost 0 bases and 4 bases respectively, with 13 bases between them. This CDR3 is 16 amino acids long. The germline gives CDR1 SNHLY, CDR2 FYNNEI. Amplification used primers for 54 TRBV and 13 TRBJ segments. Clones were sequenced by immunoSEQ multiplex PCR, and TCRdb holds only the in-frame ones, with some missing. The repertoire holds under 5,000 clones, with over 60% as singletons.

The chain recombines TRBV2 with TRBJ1-5, with a tentative D call TRBD1 (5 bases). The clonotype comes from a woman aged 18-29 years in good health and CMV-seronegative. Sequencing input: CD137- CD4+ T cells from cultured PBMCs. CDR3 protein: CASSEAGRGRNQPQHF. Written as DNA, the CDR3 is TGTGCCAGCAGTGAAGCGGGGAGGGGTAGGAATCAGCCCCAGCATTTT.